A selection of T cell receptor beta chains follows, all from one sample in a study of identifying expanded T cells in peripheral blood. The method was immunoSEQ multiplex PCR; TCRdb's version includes in-frame clones alone and lacks a portion of them. The sample has more than 85,000 clones; around 90% are singletons. Specimen: blood. The source of these receptors is a person aged 18 to 75 in good health. CDR3s include the opening cysteine and the closing phenylalanine or tryptophan. The order of the fields is clone size, CDR3 length, J gene, V gene, D gene, CDR3 DNA, CDR3 protein. The D gene is left open where the match is weak. The size of a clone is reported for some rows only, either as once, few or many, or as a class for expanded clones.

abundance: NA; len: 16; j_gene: TRBJ1-6; v_gene: TRBV7-6; d_gene: NA; CDR3nt: TGTGCCAGCAGCTCGGAGGGGAGCTCCTATAATTCACCCCTCCACTTT; CDR3aa: CASSSEGSSYNSPLHF
abundance: NA; len: 16; j_gene: TRBJ1-5; v_gene: TRBV5-1; d_gene: NA; CDR3nt: TGCGCCAGCAGCTTGGTTTTACGCGGATACAATCAGCCCCAGCATTTT; CDR3aa: CASSLVLRGYNQPQHF
abundance: NA; len: 15; j_gene: TRBJ1-1; v_gene: TRBV7-2; d_gene: NA; CDR3nt: TGTGCCAGCAGCTTAGTCTCGGCCATGAACACTGAAGCTTTCTTT; CDR3aa: CASSLVSAMNTEAFF
abundance: NA; len: 14; j_gene: TRBJ1-4; v_gene: TRBV30; d_gene: NA; CDR3nt: TGTGCCTGGAGTAGGAAAACAGGGATCGGGAAACTGTTTTTT; CDR3aa: CAWSRKTGIGKLFF
abundance: NA; len: 14; j_gene: TRBJ1-2; v_gene: TRBV5-4; d_gene: NA; CDR3nt: TGTGCCAGCAGCAGTCAGCAGGGTGGGTATGGCTACACCTTC; CDR3aa: CASSSQQGGYGYTF
abundance: few; len: 19; j_gene: TRBJ2-3; v_gene: TRBV28; d_gene: TRBD2; CDR3nt: TGTGCCAGCAGTTCATTCGGACTAGCCCGCTCGTCCCCCACAGATACGCAGTATTTT; CDR3aa: CASSSFGLARSSPTDTQYF
abundance: NA; len: 18; j_gene: TRBJ1-1; v_gene: TRBV6-4; d_gene: NA; CDR3nt: TGTGCCAGCAGCATAATTAACAGGGATTCAGGATTTAACACTGAAGCTTTCTTT; CDR3aa: CASSIINRDSGFNTEAFF
abundance: NA; len: 14; j_gene: TRBJ1-1; v_gene: TRBV11-2; d_gene: NA; CDR3nt: TGTGCCAGCAGCTTAGAGCCGAGGAACACTGAAGCTTTCTTT; CDR3aa: CASSLEPRNTEAFF
abundance: NA; len: 16; j_gene: TRBJ1-3; v_gene: TRBV11-2; d_gene: TRBD1; CDR3nt: TGTGCCAGCAGCTCGTCAGGGGGCAGGAGTGGAAACACCATATATTTT; CDR3aa: CASSSSGGRSGNTIYF
abundance: NA; len: 16; j_gene: TRBJ2-1; v_gene: TRBV9; d_gene: NA; CDR3nt: TGTGCCAGCAGCGTAGACTACAGTGGTTCCTACAATGAGCAGTTCTTC; CDR3aa: CASSVDYSGSYNEQFF
abundance: NA; len: 16; j_gene: TRBJ2-3; v_gene: TRBV5-6; d_gene: TRBD2; CDR3nt: TGTGCCAGCAGCTCCTTAGCGGGAGGACGCACAGATACGCAGTATTTT; CDR3aa: CASSSLAGGRTDTQYF
abundance: NA; len: 15; j_gene: TRBJ1-3; v_gene: TRBV6-1; d_gene: NA; CDR3nt: TGTGCCAGCAGTGAAGCAGGGCCAGGAGGAAACACCATATATTTT; CDR3aa: CASSEAGPGGNTIYF
abundance: NA; len: 14; j_gene: TRBJ1-3; v_gene: TRBV5-1; d_gene: TRBD1; CDR3nt: TGCGCCAGCAGCCCGGGACAGGGAGAAAACACCATATATTTT; CDR3aa: CASSPGQGENTIYF
abundance: NA; len: 13; j_gene: TRBJ2-7; v_gene: TRBV2; d_gene: TRBD1; CDR3nt: TGTGCCAGCAGTGCGGGACAGGGGGCAGTGCAGTACTTC; CDR3aa: CASSAGQGAVQYF
abundance: NA; len: 13; j_gene: TRBJ2-5; v_gene: TRBV1; d_gene: NA; CDR3nt: TGCACCAGCAGCCATGGACGCACGGAGACCCAGTACTTC; CDR3aa: CTSSHGRTETQYF
abundance: NA; len: 15; j_gene: TRBJ2-3; v_gene: TRBV7-3; d_gene: NA; CDR3nt: TGTGCCAGCAGCTTATGGGGCTCCGGCACAGATACGCAGTATTTT; CDR3aa: CASSLWGSGTDTQYF
abundance: NA; len: 12; j_gene: TRBJ2-5; v_gene: TRBV11-2; d_gene: NA; CDR3nt: TGTGCCAGCAGCGTCAGGGGAGAGACCCAGTACTTC; CDR3aa: CASSVRGETQYF
abundance: NA; len: 13; j_gene: TRBJ1-2; v_gene: TRBV7-3; d_gene: NA; CDR3nt: TGTGCCAGCAGCCCAGACAGTTCCTATGGCTACACCTTC; CDR3aa: CASSPDSSYGYTF
abundance: NA; len: 13; j_gene: TRBJ2-5; v_gene: TRBV29-1; d_gene: TRBD1; CDR3nt: TGCAGCGTTCGGTCGTCACAGGGGAAGACCCAGTACTTC; CDR3aa: CSVRSSQGKTQYF
abundance: NA; len: 17; j_gene: TRBJ2-3; v_gene: TRBV5-1; d_gene: TRBD2; CDR3nt: TGCGCCAGCAGCTTAGGAGTAGCGGGAGGGCCAACAGATACGCAGTATTTT; CDR3aa: CASSLGVAGGPTDTQYF